The 24 T cell receptor beta chains listed next were all sequenced from one sample in a study of cytomegalovirus exposure and HLA in healthy donors. A multiplex PCR was run with 60 Vbeta primers and 13 Jbeta primers. Data came from immunoSEQ multiplex PCR; TCRdb stores just in-frame clones and leaves some out. The sample contains roughly 200,000 clones, roughly 70% of which appear only once. Sequencing input: PBMCs. The source of these receptors is a woman aged 25 to 39 in good health and CMV-seronegative.

This clone appeared a few times. The chain employs TRBV30 and TRBJ1-5; 7 positions agree with TRBD1. With 4 bases clipped from V and 0 bases from J, the junction kept 9 bases outside the gene matches. The CDR3 length is 16 residues. Germline lookup yields CDR1 GTSNPN and CDR2 SVGIG (reference sequence). CDR3 DNA sequence: TGTGCCTGGAAGAGGGGGCCCCTGAGTAGCAATCAGCCCCAGCATTTT. Translation: CAWKRGPLSSNQPQHF.

In this sample, this clone turned up a few times. V and J are TRBV7-2 and TRBJ2-3; D gene unclear. Germline CDR1 and CDR2: SGHTA and FQGNSA. The V end was cut by 0 bases, the J end by 4 bases, with 5 bases between. CDR3 length: 13 amino acids. CDR3 amino acids: CASSLAGSDTQYF. CDR3 bases: TGTGCCAGCAGCTTAGCCGGGTCAGATACGCAGTATTTT.

CDR3 region: CASSLGTGYSYEQYF. In DNA form, the CDR3 reads TGTGCCAGCAGTTTAGGGACAGGATATTCCTACGAGCAGTACTTC. The rearrangement uses TRBV28 and TRBJ2-7; 8 nucleotides line up with TRBD1. Germline trimming cut 2 bases from V and 1 base from J; bases unmatched to any gene: 4. The CDR3 runs to 15 residues. Germline lookup yields CDR1 MDHEN and CDR2 SYDVKM.

This sequence joins TRBV2 and TRBJ1-4, with 8 bases that match TRBD1. The CDR3 covers 14 residues. Trimming removed 7 bases from V and 8 bases from J; junction bases left unmatched: 9. CDR1 and CDR2 from the germline V gene are SNHLY and FYNNEI. Written as DNA, the CDR3 is TGTGCCAGCATCCAGACAGGGGTTTCGGAAAAACTGTTTTTT. It yields the protein CASIQTGVSEKLFF.

This rearrangement joins TRBV11-2 to TRBJ2-1; 10 positions match TRBD2. Germline loops: CDR1 SGHAT, CDR2 FQNNGV. J lost 6 bases, V lost 5 bases, and 13 bases had no gene match. The CDR3 is 17 residues long. Written as DNA, the CDR3 is TGTGCCAGCAGCGCAGCCCCACTAGCGGGGAGGAGCAATGAGCAGTTCTTC. Its translation: CASSAAPLAGRSNEQFF.

The chain recombines TRBV15 with TRBJ2-3; 8 bases map to TRBD1. The length of the CDR3 is 16 residues. The V gene's germline CDR1 is LNHNV and CDR2 YYDKDF (reference sequence). With 1 base clipped from V and 8 bases from J, the junction kept 11 bases outside the gene matches. CDR3 protein: CATSRAPGQGSGTQYF. In DNA, the CDR3 is TGTGCCACCAGCAGAGCACCAGGACAGGGCTCGGGTACGCAGTATTTT.

The chain links TRBV7-3 to TRBJ2-1, with D perhaps matching TRBD2 (6 bases). The ends were cut back, 1 base at V and 3 bases at J, with 7 bases in the middle. Germline loops: CDR1 SGHTA, CDR2 FQGTGA. The CDR3 runs to 14 residues. Here the CDR3 DNA reads TGTGCCAGCAGCTTAAGGGGGGACTACAATGAGCAGTTCTTC. It specifies CASSLRGDYNEQFF.

This clone was seen a handful of times. The chain couples TRBV27 to TRBJ1-2, with unresolved D. The V and J ends lost 1 base and 1 base respectively, with 25 bases between them. The germline V gene has CDR1 MNHEY and CDR2 SMNVEV (reference sequence). The CDR3 length is 20 residues. This CDR3 is CASSLFSWVGGEQRNYGYTF. For the CDR3, the DNA is TGTGCCAGCAGTTTATTTTCCTGGGTTGGAGGAGAACAACGTAACTATGGCTACACCTTC.

This clone was counted once. The V call is TRBV27, the J call TRBJ2-7; TRBD1 matches 12 bases. V trimming: 4 bases; J trimming: 7 bases; junction bases outside the gene matches: 8. The germline V gene encodes CDR1 MNHEY and CDR2 SMNVEV (reference sequence). This CDR3 spans 15 amino acids. CDR3 in DNA: TGTGCCAGCAGTTCCCAGGGACAGGGGGCTCGGGAGCAGTACTTC. This translates into CASSSQGQGAREQYF.

The chain links TRBV5-1 to TRBJ1-4, with 8 bases that match TRBD1. V gave up 4 bases and J gave up 6 bases; unmatched junction bases: 8. Germline values: CDR1 SGHRS, CDR2 YFSETQ. There are 15 residues in the CDR3. The CDR3 coding sequence is TGCGCCAGCAGCCCCAACAGGGGGGTGGATGAAAAACTGTTTTTT. It is translated as CASSPNRGVDEKLFF.

This clone was seen only a few times. The chain employs TRBV7-2 and TRBJ2-7; 9 nucleotides line up with TRBD2. With 5 bases clipped from V and 7 bases from J, the junction kept 12 bases outside the gene matches. There are 15 residues in the CDR3. CDR1 is SGHTA and CDR2 is FQGNSA in the germline V gene. The chain's CDR3 is CASSLLAGRAGEQYF. Written as DNA, the CDR3 is TGTGCCAGCAGCCTCCTAGCGGGGAGGGCCGGAGAGCAGTACTTC.

The genes are TRBV21-1 and TRBJ2-7; the table's D call, TRBD2, has no DNA check behind it. TRBV21-1 is a pseudogene. The CDR3 totals 15 residues. CDR3 bases: TGTGCCAGCAGCCTACGAGGCGGGAGAGAATACGAGCAGTACTTC. This gives the protein CASSLRGGREYEQYF.

The rearrangement joins TRBV27 to TRBJ1-5; no clear D. The CDR3 contains 13 residues. From germline, CDR1 is MNHEY and CDR2 SMNVEV (reference sequence). Trimming removed 2 bases from V and 2 bases from J, with 4 bases in between. The CDR3 coding sequence is TGTGCCAGCAGTTTAGTCGGCAATCAGCCCCAGCATTTT. This translates into CASSLVGNQPQHF.

The chain joins TRBV7-6 to TRBJ2-3, with 8 nucleotides matching TRBD1. Germline V lookup: CDR1 SGHVS, CDR2 FNYEAQ. Trimming at V came to 2 bases and at J to 5 bases, leaving 3 bases not matched to a gene. The CDR3 runs 14 residues. The DNA of the CDR3 is TGTGCCAGCAGCTTATGGACAGGGCAAGATACGCAGTATTTT. Translated, it gives CASSLWTGQDTQYF.

Worth noting for this clone: Relative to the germline gene, one junction end is altered; a read error may explain this. The chain joins TRBV7-9 to TRBJ2-4; 7 bases are a match to TRBD2. In germline, CDR1 is SEHNR, CDR2 FQNEAQ (reference sequence). CDR3 length: 14 amino acids. CDR3 residues: CASSLAASQNIQYF. CDR3 in DNA: TGTGCCAGCAGCCTAGCGGCCTCTCAGAACATTCAGTACTTC.

DNA of the CDR3: TGTGCCAGCAGTGCGGGGGACGCTGATCGCAATGAGCAGTTCTTC. It encodes CASSAGDADRNEQFF. The chain uses TRBV6-4 and TRBJ2-1; the D gene is possibly TRBD2 (6 bases). The CDR3 runs 15 residues. V was shortened by 4 bases and J by 6 bases, with 16 bases between the two germline ends. The germline CDR1 and CDR2 sequences are MRHNA and SNTAGT.

This clone was found a few times. This rearrangement joins TRBV19 to TRBJ2-7; TRBD1 matches 8 bases. V was clipped by 1 base and J by 6 bases; unmatched bases: 2. Germline CDR1 LNHDA, CDR2 SQIVND (reference sequence). The CDR3 totals 13 residues. CDR3 in DNA: TGTGCCAGTAGTATAGTTACAGGGGGCGAGCAGTACTTC. This encodes CASSIVTGGEQYF.

This clone was picked up one time. This same CDR3 is encoded by further DNA sequences in the sample. The chain has TRBV9 and TRBJ2-1; TRBD2 aligns across 11 bases. CDR3 size: 15 residues. The J segment lost 6 bases and the V segment lost 0 bases, leaving 2 bases of the junction unmatched. The germline V gene has CDR1 SGDLS and CDR2 YYNGEE. In DNA, the CDR3 is TGTGCCAGCAGCGTAGGGCTAGCGGGAGGCAATGAGCAGTTCTTC. As protein: CASSVGLAGGNEQFF.

CDR3 sequence (DNA): TGTGCCAGCAGCTTAGTCGGGGGTCCTGGCTACACCTTC. It is translated as CASSLVGGPGYTF. The chain is built from TRBV7-2 and TRBJ1-2; D perhaps matches TRBD1 (5 bases). The CDR3 has 13 residues. Germline-derived CDR1 and CDR2 are SGHTA and FQGNSA. Trimming shortened V by 1 base and J by 7 bases, and 10 bases separated the two germline ends.

The chain carries TRBV27 and TRBJ1-6; D perhaps matches TRBD1 (5 bases). From germline, CDR1 is MNHEY and CDR2 SMNVEV (reference sequence). The CDR3 loop spans 14 amino acids. Trimming removed 4 bases at V and 14 bases at J, with 18 bases between. The DNA for the CDR3 is TGTGCCAGCAGTTCCGAAGGGGCCGGGGGAGCCCTCCACTTT. It is translated as CASSSEGAGGALHF.

This sequence joins TRBV9 and TRBJ2-2; tentatively, D is TRBD1 (6 bases). Germline V gene sequence: CDR1 SGDLS, CDR2 YYNGEE. V was trimmed by 5 bases and J by 1 base, leaving 12 bases between them. CDR3 length: 15 amino acids. Written as DNA, the CDR3 is TGTGCCAGCAGTGCCGAAGGGGGGAACACCGGGGAGCTGTTTTTT. Translated: CASSAEGGNTGELFF.

This sequence joins TRBV4-3 and TRBJ2-2; D unclear. This CDR3 region has 14 residues. Trimming removed 0 bases at V and 5 bases at J, with 7 bases between. Germline CDR1 is LGHNA and CDR2 is YSLEER. The CDR3 nucleotides are TGCGCCAGCAGCCAAGATTCCCAGACCGGGGAGCTGTTTTTT. Its translation: CASSQDSQTGELFF.

The rearrangement joins TRBV29-1 to TRBJ1-1, with a weak D call TRBD1 (6 bases). CDR1 is SQVTM and CDR2 is ANQGSEA in the germline V gene. V shed 2 bases and J shed 3 bases, with 10 bases lying between them. The length of the CDR3 is 13 residues. Here the CDR3 DNA reads TGCAGCGTTGAAAAGGGGGGGGACACTGAAGCTTTCTTT. Amino acid sequence: CSVEKGGDTEAFF.

V gene TRBV2 combines with J gene TRBJ2-3, with 7 bases fitting TRBD1. V lost 7 bases to trimming and J lost 0 bases; unmatched junction nucleotides: 1. The germline V gene encodes CDR1 SNHLY and CDR2 FYNNEI. The CDR3 is 13 residues long. CDR3 nucleotides: TGTGCCAGCAACAGGGGTAGCACAGATACGCAGTATTTT. This translates into CASNRGSTDTQYF.